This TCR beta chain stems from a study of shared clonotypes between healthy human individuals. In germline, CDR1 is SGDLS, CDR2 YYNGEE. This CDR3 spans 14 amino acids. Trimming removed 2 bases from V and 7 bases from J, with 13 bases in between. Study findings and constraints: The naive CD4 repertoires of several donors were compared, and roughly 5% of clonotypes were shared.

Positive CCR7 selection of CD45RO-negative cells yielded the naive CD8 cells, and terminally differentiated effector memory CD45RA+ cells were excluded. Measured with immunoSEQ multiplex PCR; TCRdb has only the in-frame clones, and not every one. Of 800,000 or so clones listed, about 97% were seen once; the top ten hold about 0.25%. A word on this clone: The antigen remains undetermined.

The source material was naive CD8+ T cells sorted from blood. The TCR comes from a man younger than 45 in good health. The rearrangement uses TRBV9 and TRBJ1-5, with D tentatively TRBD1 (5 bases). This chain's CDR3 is CASSVAGTGQPQHF. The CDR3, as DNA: TGTGCCAGCAGCGTTGCCGGGACGGGCCAGCCCCAGCATTTT.